This TCR beta chain was sequenced in a study of follicular helper T cells after annual influenza vaccination. As to time point: 2015-2016 season, pre-vaccination. The CDR3 runs 16 residues. Germline V CDR1 and CDR2: LGHNA, YSLEER. Trimming cost V 0 bases and J 2 bases, with 11 bases left between them. This table comes from immunoSEQ multiplex PCR, and its TCRdb copy is limited to in-frame clones, with some not included. The sample includes about 9,300 clones, approximately 90% of them seen just once. This TCR came from an adult who received the influenza vaccine. The chain employs TRBV4-3 and TRBJ1-5, with a weak D call TRBD1 (6 bases). The source material was CXCR5+ CD38- circulating T follicular helper cells from blood, sampled on the day of influenza vaccination. This sample's subset: circulating Tfh, non-naive CD4+CXCR5+PD-1+ (ICOS+CD38+ or ICOS-CD38-). The CDR3 loop is CASSQDQSGGNQPQHF. The CDR3 bases are TGCGCCAGCAGCCAAGATCAATCAGGGGGCAATCAGCCCCAGCATTTT.